Below, 22 T cell receptor beta chains from the same sample are listed, as sequenced in a study of cytomegalovirus exposure and HLA in healthy donors. The study ran its PCR with 60 Vbeta and 13 Jbeta primers. Profiled with immunoSEQ multiplex PCR; TCRdb holds only in-frame clones, not every one. The table records roughly 150,000 clones, 82% of them present only once. Material for sequencing was PBMCs. Receptors were obtained from a male donor in good health and CMV-seronegative.

V is TRBV4-1 and J is TRBJ1-1; D gene ambiguous. Germline assignment: CDR1 MGHRA and CDR2 YSYEKL. V shed 1 base and J shed 1 base, with 4 bases lying between them. CDR3 length: 13 residues. The CDR3 spells CASSQVGNTEAFF. CDR3 in DNA: TGCGCCAGCAGCCAAGTCGGGAACACTGAAGCTTTCTTT.

This clone was observed a few times. The chain carries TRBV27 and TRBJ2-7; D ambiguous. Germline CDR1 and CDR2: MNHEY and SMNVEV (reference sequence). The CDR3 contains 11 residues. Trimming removed 6 bases from V and 1 base from J, with 4 bases in between. Here the CDR3 reads CASRRSYEQYF. For the CDR3, the DNA is TGTGCCAGCAGGAGATCCTACGAGCAGTACTTC.

V and J are TRBV27 and TRBJ2-3, with 8 bases matching TRBD2. Germline trimming cut 5 bases from V and 4 bases from J; bases unmatched to any gene: 11. Germline CDR1 reads MNHEY; CDR2 reads SMNVEV (reference sequence). The CDR3 is made up of 16 amino acids. CDR3: CASSLASGRRADTQYF. As DNA, the CDR3 is TGTGCCAGCAGTCTCGCAAGCGGGAGAAGAGCAGATACGCAGTATTTT.

This clone occurred once. This rearrangement joins TRBV6-1 to TRBJ2-3; 11 bases agree with TRBD2. Germline V gene sequence: CDR1 MNHNS, CDR2 SASEGT. V lost 8 bases, J lost 6 bases, and 10 bases stayed unmatched. This CDR3 comprises 15 residues. The CDR3 bases are TGTGCCAGCCCGATAGCGGGAGGGCCAAGTGATACGCAGTATTTT. This encodes CASPIAGGPSDTQYF.

This clone was seen more than once but under ten times. The CDR3 DNA sequence: TGTGCCAGCCTAGCCCCTGGAAACACCATATATTTT. Protein product: CASLAPGNTIYF. The V and J genes are TRBV13 and TRBJ1-3; D ambiguous. The V gene lost 8 bases and the J gene lost 2 bases, with 7 bases spanning the gap. There are 12 residues in the CDR3. Germline assignment: CDR1 PRHDT and CDR2 FYEKMQ (reference sequence).

This clone was counted once. This sequence joins TRBV19 and TRBJ2-1, with 9 bases lining up with TRBD2. With 2 bases clipped from V and 8 bases from J, the junction kept 7 bases outside the gene matches. Germline CDR1 and CDR2: LNHDA and SQIVND (reference sequence). This CDR3 has 15 residues. CDR3 region: CASSIFSGSPHEQFF. In DNA form, the CDR3 reads TGTGCCAGTAGTATATTTAGCGGGAGTCCCCATGAGCAGTTCTTC.

This clone was counted only a few times. The chain carries TRBV5-4 and TRBJ2-7; 11 bases map to TRBD2. V lost 6 bases, J lost 3 bases, and 8 bases stayed unmatched. Germline V gene sequence: CDR1 SGHNT, CDR2 YYREEE (reference sequence). There are 15 residues in the CDR3. The CDR3 is CASTLGTSGYYEQYF. CDR3 DNA sequence: TGTGCCAGCACCCTAGGGACTAGCGGATACTACGAGCAGTACTTC.

The chain recombines TRBV28 with TRBJ2-7, with 9 bases lining up with TRBD1. The CDR3 runs 14 residues. Per the germline V gene, CDR1 is MDHEN and CDR2 is SYDVKM. V gave up 10 bases and J gave up 4 bases; unmatched junction bases: 11. CDR3 bases: TGTGCCATACAAACAGGGGGCGCTTTTTACGAGCAGTACTTC. Its translation is CAIQTGGAFYEQYF.

The chain has TRBV2 and TRBJ2-5, with 10 bases lining up with TRBD1. V dropped 4 bases and J dropped 5; count of bases not matched to a gene: 1. Looked up from germline, CDR1 is SNHLY and CDR2 is FYNNEI. The CDR3 covers 13 residues. CDR3 amino acids: CASSVTGGETQYF. The CDR3 DNA follows: TGTGCCAGCAGTGTGACAGGGGGCGAGACCCAGTACTTC.

In its sample, this clone was seen a few times. The chain recombines TRBV7-3 with TRBJ2-1; 13 bases fit TRBD2. The CDR3 spans 18 residues. Trimming cost V 5 bases and J 5 bases; bases outside gene matches: 12. The germline gives CDR1 SGHTA, CDR2 FQGTGA. The CDR3: CASSQGTSGKGRNNEQFF. The CDR3 DNA reads TGTGCCAGCAGCCAAGGGACTAGCGGGAAAGGTCGTAACAATGAGCAGTTCTTC.

The chain links TRBV5-1 to TRBJ2-2; the match to TRBD2 covers 10 bases. This CDR3 is 18 amino acids long. Per the germline V gene, CDR1 is SGHRS and CDR2 is YFSETQ. The J segment lost 5 bases and the V segment lost 4 bases, leaving 14 bases of the junction unmatched. CDR3 protein: CASSLAALAGVVTGELFF. CDR3 in DNA: TGCGCCAGCAGCCTGGCCGCGCTAGCGGGGGTTGTGACCGGGGAGCTGTTTTTT.

The V gene is TRBV5-1, the J gene TRBJ2-7; TRBD2 aligns across 10 bases. Germline trimming cut 4 bases from V and 4 bases from J; bases unmatched to any gene: 5. CDR1 and CDR2 (germline): SGHRS, YFSETQ. The CDR3 contains 14 residues. CDR3: CASSLTSGRYEQYF. The CDR3 coding sequence is TGCGCCAGCAGCCTGACTAGCGGGCGGTACGAGCAGTACTTC.

This rearrangement joins TRBV7-2 to TRBJ1-2; unclear D gene. V lost 7 bases to trimming and J lost 0 bases, with 9 bases between them. CDR3 size: 13 residues. Germline V CDR1 and CDR2: SGHTA, FQGNSA. CDR3 sequence: CASTSPANYGYTF. The DNA for the CDR3 is TGTGCCAGCACCTCCCCAGCTAACTATGGCTACACCTTC.

The J gene is TRBJ2-1, the V gene TRBV30; D is ambiguous. CDR1 is GTSNPN, CDR2 SVGIG, per germline (reference sequence). This CDR3 has 11 residues. V was pared by 4 bases and J by 7 bases, with 8 bases between. The CDR3 reads CAWNSLNEQFF. The CDR3, as DNA: TGTGCCTGGAATTCCCTGAATGAGCAGTTCTTC.

V usage is TRBV6-5 and J usage is TRBJ2-5, with a tentative D call TRBD2 (6 bases). The J call may not be correct, given that the DNA end is closer to TRBJ2-7. Per germline, CDR1 MNHEY and CDR2 SVGAGI. The length of the CDR3 is 14 residues. The CDR3 region is CASSYYSGSYEQYF. For the CDR3, the DNA is TGTGCCAGCAGTTACTATAGCGGTTCCTACGAGCAGTACTTC.

The rearrangement links TRBV30 to TRBJ2-7, with 10 bases matching TRBD2. Germline assignment: CDR1 GTSNPN and CDR2 SVGIG (reference sequence). Trimming at V came to 0 bases and at J to 2 bases, leaving 4 bases not matched to a gene. The CDR3 has 15 amino acids. CDR3 nucleotide sequence: TGTGCCTGGAGTGTACGAACTAGCGGGACCTACGAGCAGTACTTC. Amino acids: CAWSVRTSGTYEQYF.

The V call is TRBV7-9, the J call TRBJ2-5, with D perhaps matching TRBD2 (6 bases). Germline V gene data show CDR1 as SEHNR and CDR2 as FQNEAQ (reference sequence). V was cut by 4 bases and J by 5 bases, with 17 bases left in between. The length of the CDR3 is 15 residues. CDR3 DNA: TGTGCCAGCAGCTCAGGTCGCGGAGGAGGGGAGACCCAGTACTTC. It translates to CASSSGRGGGETQYF. Together with reference TRBV7-9 and TRBJ2-5, the CDR3 gives the full variable domain: DTGVSQNPRHKITKRGQNVTFRCDPISEHNRLYWYRQTLGQGPEFLTYFQNEAQLEKSRLLSDRFSAERPKGSFSTLEIQRTEQGDSAMYLCASSSGRGGGETQYFGPGTRLLVL.

The chain couples TRBV28 to TRBJ1-6; D gene ambiguous. CDR1 is MDHEN and CDR2 is SYDVKM in the germline V gene. The CDR3 extends over 17 amino acids. Trimming shortened V by 3 bases and J by 0 bases, and 12 bases separated the two germline ends. CDR3 nucleotide sequence: TGTGCCAGCAGTTTCCCAAGACGGAGCTCCTATAATTCACCCCTCCACTTT. It yields the protein CASSFPRRSSYNSPLHF.

The J gene is TRBJ2-5, the V gene TRBV30; 8 bases are shared with TRBD2. Germline CDR1 reads GTSNPN; CDR2 reads SVGIG (reference sequence). The V segment lost 2 bases and the J segment 5 bases; nucleotides outside the gene matches: 7. The CDR3 consists of 14 residues. The CDR3, as DNA: TGTGCCTGGAGTTGGACTAGCATCGGGGAGACCCAGTACTTC. Translated: CAWSWTSIGETQYF.

This clone was seen only once. J is TRBJ1-3 and V is TRBV30, with unresolved D. With 1 base removed from V and 0 bases from J, the gap between germline ends came to 7 bases. Germline CDR1 is GTSNPN and CDR2 is SVGIG (reference sequence). This CDR3 is 14 amino acids long. CDR3: CAWSGTFSGNTIYF. The CDR3 DNA reads as TGTGCCTGGAGTGGGACTTTCTCTGGAAACACCATATATTTT.

The CDR3 DNA is TGTGCCAGCAGCCTCCTTAGCGGGACCTTCTCCTACGAGCAGTACTTC. This translates into CASSLLSGTFSYEQYF. V usage is TRBV7-8 and J usage is TRBJ2-7, with 8 nucleotides matching TRBD2. With 5 bases clipped from V and 0 bases from J, the junction kept 9 bases outside the gene matches. The CDR3 sequence is 16 residues long. Per the germline V gene, CDR1 is SGHVS and CDR2 is FQNEAQ.

The chain uses TRBV27 and TRBJ1-2, with 8 bases identical to TRBD1. The germline V gene encodes CDR1 MNHEY and CDR2 SMNVEV (reference sequence). CDR3 length equals 16 residues. The V segment lost 5 bases and the J segment 4 bases; nucleotides outside the gene matches: 12. CDR3 amino acids: CASSDLRAGGAYGYTF. CDR3 DNA sequence: TGTGCCAGCAGTGACCTTAGGGCAGGGGGCGCCTATGGCTACACCTTC.